Presented here are 8 T cell receptor beta chains from one specimen sequenced in a study of cytomegalovirus exposure and HLA in healthy donors. With 60 Vbeta and 13 Jbeta primers, the PCR was carried out. Sequenced by immunoSEQ multiplex PCR; TCRdb stores in-frame clones only, minus some. The repertoire holds tens of thousands of clones, with around 70% as singletons. Sequencing used PBMCs. All receptors come from a man in his forties in good health and CMV-seropositive.

V and J are TRBV30 and TRBJ1-1; the match to TRBD1 covers 9 bases. The trim removed 3 bases at V and 4 bases at J, leaving 6 bases unmatched. Germline V gene sequence: CDR1 GTSNPN, CDR2 SVGIG (reference sequence). The CDR3 has 14 residues. The CDR3 protein is CAWRPQGAVTEAFF. The CDR3, as DNA: TGTGCCTGGAGGCCACAGGGGGCGGTCACTGAAGCTTTCTTT.

The chain links TRBV27 to TRBJ1-1; D unclear. This CDR3 comprises 18 residues. V was clipped by 6 bases and J by 1 base, with 24 bases between them. From germline, CDR1 is MNHEY and CDR2 SMNVEV (reference sequence). Here the CDR3 DNA reads TGTGCCAGCAGCGCCAACGGATTCCCGGGATCTGGGAACACTGAAGCTTTCTTT. Its protein product is CASSANGFPGSGNTEAFF.

This rearrangement joins TRBV6-1 to TRBJ2-6; TRBD2 might be the D (5 bases). CDR1 MNHNS and CDR2 SASEGT come from the germline V gene. This CDR3 is built from 15 residues. V lost 6 bases and J lost 0, with 9 bases in between. CDR3 amino acids: CASSPRGSGANVLTF. CDR3 nucleotide sequence: TGTGCCAGCAGCCCACGGGGCTCTGGGGCCAACGTCCTGACTTTC.

This clone was observed a few times. V gene TRBV10-3 combines with J gene TRBJ2-7; tentative D call: TRBD1 (5 bases). Between the trimmed V and J ends, which lost 3 bases and 5 bases, there was a span of 8 bases. From germline, CDR1 is ENHRY and CDR2 SYGVKD. This CDR3 spans 12 amino acids. The CDR3 loop reads CAISDRDNEQYF. In DNA, the CDR3 is TGTGCCATCAGTGACAGGGATAACGAGCAGTACTTC.

This clone was found once. This rearrangement joins TRBV10-3 to TRBJ2-7; 8 bases align to TRBD2. This CDR3 region has 14 residues. The ends lost 6 bases at V and 0 bases at J; junction bases unmatched: 4. The germline V gene has CDR1 ENHRY and CDR2 SYGVKD. The CDR3 region has the DNA TGTGCCATCAGGACTAGCGTTGACTCCTACGAGCAGTACTTC. It translates to CAIRTSVDSYEQYF.

J is TRBJ1-1 and V is TRBV27; a possible D gene is TRBD1 (5 bases). Germline V gene sequence: CDR1 MNHEY, CDR2 SMNVEV (reference sequence). This CDR3 contains 14 residues. V was cut by 8 bases and J by 8 bases, with 21 bases left in between. The CDR3 sequence: CASFGRGRETEAFF. CDR3 nucleotides: TGTGCCAGCTTTGGAAGGGGCAGGGAAACCGAAGCTTTCTTT.

This clone was found once. CDR3 DNA: TGTGCCAGCAGCTCCTCTGTGGTAGCGGGAGGGAACACCGGGGAGCTGTTTTTT. It translates to CASSSSVVAGGNTGELFF. The chain recombines TRBV11-3 with TRBJ2-2; 10 bases fit TRBD2. Looked up from germline, CDR1 is SGHNT and CDR2 is YENEEA. V gave up 4 bases and J gave up 1 base; unmatched junction bases: 9. This CDR3 has 18 residues.

The chain uses TRBV30 and TRBJ1-1; D may be TRBD1 (5 bases). CDR3 length equals 13 residues. The germline V and J ends were trimmed by 1 base and 10 bases, with 16 bases remaining between them. From germline, CDR1 is GTSNPN and CDR2 SVGIG (reference sequence). The CDR3 region is CAWSAGGASGAFF. The CDR3 bases are TGTGCCTGGAGTGCCGGAGGGGCGAGTGGAGCTTTCTTT. The entire variable domain, with the rest obtained from reference TRBV30 and TRBJ1-1, is as follows: SQTIHQWPATLVQPVGSPLSLECTVEGTSNPNLYWYRQAAGRGLQLLFYSVGIGQISSEVPQNLSASRPQDRQFILSSKKLLLSDSGFYLCAWSAGGASGAFFGQGTRLTVV.